One sample yielded the 20 T cell receptor beta chains listed below, sequenced in a study of T-cell memory formation after mild COVID-19. TCRdb analysed the 5' RACE reads with MiXCR anew, one entry per CDR3 protein. Of under 400,000 distinct CDR3 sequences listed, 25% to 30% are singletons. Material for sequencing was PBMCs or a T cell subset sorted from them (not recorded which). Receptors were obtained from an adult woman who had mild COVID-19 (a few samples of this study predate the infection). Cell type and time point are not known.

This clonotype was detected only a few times. This chain uses TRBV5-1 with TRBJ1-2; no reliable D call. There are 14 residues in the CDR3. Germline V gene sequence: CDR1 SGHRS, CDR2 YFSETQ. Trimming took 0 bases from V and 4 from J, leaving 10 bases between them. The CDR3 DNA reads as TGCGCCAGCAGCTTGGGGGGATTCGCCTATGGCTACACCTTC. Its translation: CASSLGGFAYGYTF.

This clonotype turned up a few times. This chain uses TRBV6-1 with TRBJ2-7, with 7 nucleotides matching TRBD1. With 6 bases clipped from V and 4 bases from J, the junction kept 12 bases outside the gene matches. CDR1 and CDR2 (germline): MNHNS, SASEGT. This CDR3 has 15 amino acids. The CDR3 sequence is CASRGKTGSSYEQYF. The DNA for the CDR3 is TGTGCCAGCAGGGGGAAGACAGGGTCAAGTTACGAGCAGTACTTC.

Only a few counts were recorded for this clonotype. The chain has TRBV20-1 and TRBJ2-2, with D perhaps TRBD2 (5 bases). The CDR3 is 15 amino acids. Trimming cost V 0 bases and J 4 bases, with 12 bases left between them. Germline V gene data show CDR1 as DFQATT and CDR2 as SNEGSKA (reference sequence). The CDR3 DNA reads TGCAGTGCTAGAGATACCGCCGGGGTCACCGGGGAGCTGTTTTTT. Encoded protein: CSARDTAGVTGELFF.

This clonotype was counted only a few times. The rearrangement joins TRBV4-3 to TRBJ2-7; TRBD2 agrees at 8 bases. From germline, CDR1 is LGHNA and CDR2 YSLEER. J lost 4 bases, V lost 0 bases, and 8 bases had no gene match. The CDR3 loop spans 16 amino acids. The CDR3 protein is CASSQEGAAGVYEQYF. The CDR3 nucleotides are TGCGCCAGCAGCCAAGAAGGGGCAGCGGGGGTGTACGAGCAGTACTTC.

This clonotype was seen a handful of times. The chain employs TRBV7-2 and TRBJ2-1; 7 bases map to TRBD2. Losses at the gene ends were 5 bases for V and 7 bases for J; bases not matched to a gene: 8. Germline CDR1 is SGHTA and CDR2 is FQGNSA. The CDR3 extends over 14 amino acids. CDR3 sequence (DNA): TGTGCCAGCAGCCCTAGCGGTCTACGGAATGAGCAGTTCTTC. Translation gives CASSPSGLRNEQFF.

This chain connects TRBV20-1 to TRBJ2-4; a possible D gene is TRBD1 (6 bases). V lost 5 bases and J lost 2, with 16 bases in between. This CDR3 comprises 15 residues. Germline V CDR1 and CDR2: DFQATT, SNEGSKA (reference sequence). The CDR3 region has the DNA TGCAGTGCTCTGGACAGAATTAGTTCCAAAAACATTCAGTACTTC. As protein: CSALDRISSKNIQYF.

The V gene is TRBV6-1, the J gene TRBJ2-7; the D call may be TRBD1 or TRBD2 (5 bases each). The CDR3 has 13 amino acids. Per germline, CDR1 MNHNS and CDR2 SASEGT. V shed 5 bases and J shed 5 bases, with 13 bases lying between them. The CDR3, as DNA: TGTGCCAGCAGTAGAGGGACCCAGGACGAGCAGTACTTC. This codes for CASSRGTQDEQYF.

The chain couples TRBV7-2 to TRBJ1-1, with D possibly being TRBD1 (5 bases). Germline V gene data show CDR1 as SGHTA and CDR2 as FQGNSA. The V and J ends lost 5 bases and 10 bases respectively, with 14 bases between them. The CDR3 length is 12 residues. The CDR3 spells CASSLTGTGAFF. As DNA, the CDR3 is TGTGCCAGCAGCCTTACCGGGACGGGAGCTTTCTTT.

Only a few counts were recorded for this clonotype. The chain recombines TRBV7-8 with TRBJ1-2; D remains ambiguous. CDR1 SGHVS and CDR2 FQNEAQ come from the germline V gene. The germline V and J ends were trimmed by 5 bases and 4 bases, with 8 bases remaining between them. This CDR3 region has 12 residues. The chain's CDR3 is CASSRDLYGYTF. DNA for the CDR3: TGTGCCAGCAGCCGCGACCTCTATGGCTACACCTTC. Using reference TRBV7-8 and TRBJ1-2 for the parts outside the CDR3, the full variable domain is GAGVSQSPRYKVAKRGQDVALRCDPISGHVSLFWYQQALGQGPEFLTYFQNEAQLDKSGLPSDRFFAERPEGSVSTLKIQRTQQEDSAVYLCASSRDLYGYTFGSGTRLTVV.

This clonotype was observed a few times. This rearrangement joins TRBV27 to TRBJ2-1, with 7 bases fitting TRBD2. Germline V lookup: CDR1 MNHEY, CDR2 SMNVEV (reference sequence). Trimming took 6 bases from V and 5 from J; bases not matched to a gene: 16. This CDR3 contains 17 residues. CDR3 in DNA: TGTGCCAGCAGCCTAAGTCCGGGTCTAGCGGCAAACAATGAGCAGTTCTTC. It is translated as CASSLSPGLAANNEQFF.

This clonotype was counted between two and nine times. V gene TRBV6-5 combines with J gene TRBJ1-6; D gene uncertain. Trimming removed 0 bases from V and 10 bases from J, with 13 bases in between. Germline V gene sequence: CDR1 MNHEY, CDR2 SVGAGI. The CDR3 consists of 15 residues. CDR3 sequence: CASSYSTMRGSPLHF. Here the CDR3 DNA reads TGTGCCAGCAGTTACTCGACCATGAGAGGGTCACCCCTCCACTTT.

The table lists this clonotype with a few counts. CDR3 sequence reads: CASSLRGVQETQYF. In DNA form, the CDR3 reads TGTGCCAGCAGCTTGAGGGGGGTTCAAGAGACCCAGTACTTC. This rearrangement joins TRBV5-5 to TRBJ2-5; either TRBD1 or TRBD2 may supply D (6 bases each). The germline gives CDR1 SGHKS, CDR2 YYEKEE (reference sequence). The CDR3 is 14 residues long. Trimming stripped 1 base from V and 2 bases from J, with 9 bases between.

This clonotype was counted ten times or more. The chain has TRBV5-5 and TRBJ2-3, with TRBD2 as a possible D gene (6 bases). Trimming removed 0 bases at V and 2 bases at J, with 7 bases between. The CDR3 spans 14 residues. Germline-derived CDR1 and CDR2 are SGHKS and YYEKEE (reference sequence). CDR3 sequence: CASSLGGVTDTQYF. Here the CDR3 DNA reads TGTGCCAGCAGCTTGGGCGGGGTCACAGATACGCAGTATTTT.

J is TRBJ1-4 and V is TRBV7-8, with D uncertain. The germline V gene has CDR1 SGHVS and CDR2 FQNEAQ. The CDR3 length is 14 residues. The ends were cut back, 5 bases at V and 5 bases at J, with 12 bases in the middle. CDR3 loop: CASSPRERNEKLFF. The DNA for the CDR3 is TGTGCCAGCAGCCCAAGGGAGAGGAATGAAAAACTGTTTTTT.

The chain uses TRBV20-1 and TRBJ2-3; 13 bases are a match to TRBD2. Germline values: CDR1 DFQATT, CDR2 SNEGSKA (reference sequence). The length of the CDR3 is 19 residues. V lost 3 bases to trimming and J lost 5 bases; unmatched junction nucleotides: 17. The DNA of the CDR3 is TGCAGTGCTAGGCCTTCCTGGGCGGGGACTAGCGGGAATGGAGATACGCAGTATTTT. This gives the protein CSARPSWAGTSGNGDTQYF.

This clonotype was counted between two and nine times. The chain recombines TRBV12-3 or TRBV12-4 with TRBJ1-2, with a tentative D call TRBD1 (6 bases). The CDR3 length is 15 residues. Trimming took off 3 bases at V and 5 bases at J, with 16 bases between the two ends. For the CDR3, the DNA is TGTGCCAGCAGTTTTGACGGACAGAGAGCATATGGCTACACCTTC. Translated, it gives CASSFDGQRAYGYTF.

This clonotype was seen only a few times. The chain joins TRBV10-3 to TRBJ1-1; D is uncertain. Germline CDR1 reads ENHRY; CDR2 reads SYGVKD. The CDR3 length is 14 residues. The V and J ends lost 2 bases and 0 bases respectively, with 7 bases between them. The CDR3 region has the DNA TGTGCCATCAGTGAGCAAGGGATGAACACTGAAGCTTTCTTT. Translated, it gives CAISEQGMNTEAFF.

The V call is TRBV7-8, the J call TRBJ2-5, with D possibly being TRBD2 (5 bases). In germline, CDR1 is SGHVS, CDR2 FQNEAQ. This CDR3 comprises 14 residues. V shed 7 bases and J shed 2 bases, with 14 bases lying between them. Written as DNA, the CDR3 is TGTGCCAGCACCAAGGACTTAGTTCAAGAGACCCAGTACTTC. It encodes CASTKDLVQETQYF.

This clonotype was counted ten times or more. The rearrangement joins TRBV20-1 to TRBJ2-3; D is perhaps TRBD1 (6 bases). Germline V gene lookup returns CDR1 DFQATT and CDR2 SNEGSKA (reference sequence). Trimming shortened V by 3 bases and J by 1 base, and 14 bases separated the two germline ends. This CDR3 is built from 15 residues. CDR3 region: CSASSRAGGTDTQYF. CDR3 nucleotide sequence: TGCAGTGCTAGCTCGAGGGCAGGGGGCACAGATACGCAGTATTTT.

A few counts support this clonotype. This chain uses TRBV5-1 with TRBJ2-5, with D perhaps TRBD1 (5 bases). Trimming shortened V by 0 bases and J by 3 bases, and 12 bases separated the two germline ends. CDR1 SGHRS and CDR2 YFSETQ come from the germline V gene. The CDR3 consists of 15 residues. The CDR3 spells CASSLVLDTEETQYF. The DNA of the CDR3 is TGCGCCAGCAGCTTGGTCCTGGACACCGAAGAGACCCAGTACTTC.